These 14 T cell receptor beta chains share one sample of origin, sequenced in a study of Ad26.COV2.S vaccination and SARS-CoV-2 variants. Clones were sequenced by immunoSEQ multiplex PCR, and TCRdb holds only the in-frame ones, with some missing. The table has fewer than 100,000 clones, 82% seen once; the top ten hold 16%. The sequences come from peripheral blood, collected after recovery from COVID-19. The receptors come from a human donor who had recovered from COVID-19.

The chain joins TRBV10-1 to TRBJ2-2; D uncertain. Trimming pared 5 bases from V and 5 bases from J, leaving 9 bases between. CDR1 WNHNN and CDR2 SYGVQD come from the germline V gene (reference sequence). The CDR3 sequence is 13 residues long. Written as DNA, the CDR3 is TGCGCCAGCAGTCGACTTAAGACCGGGGAGCTGTTTTTT. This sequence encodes CASSRLKTGELFF.

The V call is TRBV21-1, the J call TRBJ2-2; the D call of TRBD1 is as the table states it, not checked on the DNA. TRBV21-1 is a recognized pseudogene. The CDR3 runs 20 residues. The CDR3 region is CASSKGVRTGGILHTGELFF. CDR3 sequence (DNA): TGTGCCAGCAGCAAAGGTGTGAGAACAGGGGGCATATTACACACCGGGGAGCTGTTTTTT.

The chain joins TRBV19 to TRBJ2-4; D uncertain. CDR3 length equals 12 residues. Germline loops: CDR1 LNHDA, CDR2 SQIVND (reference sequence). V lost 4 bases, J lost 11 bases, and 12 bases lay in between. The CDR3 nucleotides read TGTGCCAGTAGTAGTTCCGAGACCCTTCAGTACTTC. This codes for CASSSSETLQYF.

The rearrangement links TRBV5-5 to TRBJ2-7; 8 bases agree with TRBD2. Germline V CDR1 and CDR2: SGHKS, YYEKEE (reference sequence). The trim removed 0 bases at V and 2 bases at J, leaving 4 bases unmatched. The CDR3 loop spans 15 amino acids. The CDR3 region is CASSLEGSGTYEQYF. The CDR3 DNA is TGTGCCAGCAGCTTGGAGGGTAGCGGGACCTACGAGCAGTACTTC.

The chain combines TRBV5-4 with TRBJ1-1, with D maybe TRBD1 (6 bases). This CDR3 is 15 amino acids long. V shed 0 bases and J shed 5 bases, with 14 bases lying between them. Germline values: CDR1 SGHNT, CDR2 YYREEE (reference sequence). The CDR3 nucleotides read TGTGCCAGCAGCTTGGTAGGCAGGGGAACAACTGAAGCTTTCTTT. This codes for CASSLVGRGTTEAFF.

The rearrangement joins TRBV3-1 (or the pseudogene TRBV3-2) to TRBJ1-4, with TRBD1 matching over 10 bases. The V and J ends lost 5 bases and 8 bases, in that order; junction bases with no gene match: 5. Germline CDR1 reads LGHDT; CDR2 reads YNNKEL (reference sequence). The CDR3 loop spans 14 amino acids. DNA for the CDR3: TGTGCCAGCAGCTTGACAGGGGGCCAAGAAAAACTGTTTTTT. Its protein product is CASSLTGGQEKLFF.

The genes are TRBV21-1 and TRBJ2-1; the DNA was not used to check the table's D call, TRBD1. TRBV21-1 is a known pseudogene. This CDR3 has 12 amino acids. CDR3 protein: CPQGQPLNEQFF. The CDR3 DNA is TGTCCACAGGGTCAACCACTCAATGAGCAGTTCTTC.

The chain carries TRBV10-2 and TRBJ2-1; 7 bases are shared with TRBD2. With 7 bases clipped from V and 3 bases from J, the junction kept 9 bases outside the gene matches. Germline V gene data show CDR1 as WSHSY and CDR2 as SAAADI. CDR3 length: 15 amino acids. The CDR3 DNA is TGCGCCAGCAAGCCAGAGCGGGGTAACTACAATGAGCAGTTCTTC. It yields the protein CASKPERGNYNEQFF.

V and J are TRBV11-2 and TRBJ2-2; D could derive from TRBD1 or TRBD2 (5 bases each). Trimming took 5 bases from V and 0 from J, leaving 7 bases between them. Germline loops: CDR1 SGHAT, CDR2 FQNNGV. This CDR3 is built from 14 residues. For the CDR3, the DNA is TGTGCCAGCAGCCGGGGCGCGAACACCGGGGAGCTGTTTTTT. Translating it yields CASSRGANTGELFF.

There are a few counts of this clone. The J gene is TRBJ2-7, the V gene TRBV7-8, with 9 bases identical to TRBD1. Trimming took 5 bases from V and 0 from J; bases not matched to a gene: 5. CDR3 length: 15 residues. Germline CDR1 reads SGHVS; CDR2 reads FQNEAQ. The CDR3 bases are TGTGCCAGCAGCGTAGACAGGGGGGACTCCTACGAGCAGTACTTC. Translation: CASSVDRGDSYEQYF. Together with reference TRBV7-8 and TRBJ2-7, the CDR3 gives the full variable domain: GAGVSQSPRYKVAKRGQDVALRCDPISGHVSLFWYQQALGQGPEFLTYFQNEAQLDKSGLPSDRFFAERPEGSVSTLKIQRTQQEDSAVYLCASSVDRGDSYEQYFGPGTRLTVT.

The CDR3 here is CASSVDVRANIQYF. The CDR3 DNA is TGTGCCAGCAGCGTAGATGTCAGGGCAAACATTCAGTACTTC. The genes are TRBV9 and TRBJ2-4, with D possibly being TRBD1 (5 bases). Germline lookup yields CDR1 SGDLS and CDR2 YYNGEE. This CDR3 spans 14 amino acids. V was trimmed by 0 bases and J by 6 bases, leaving 10 bases between them.

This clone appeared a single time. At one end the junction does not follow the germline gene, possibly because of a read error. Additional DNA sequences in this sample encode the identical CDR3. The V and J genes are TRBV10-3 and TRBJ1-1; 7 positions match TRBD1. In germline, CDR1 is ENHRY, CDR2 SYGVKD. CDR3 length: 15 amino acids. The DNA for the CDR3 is TGTGCCATCAGTGATTCAGGACAGGCGAACACTGAAGCCTTCTTT. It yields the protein CAISDSGQANTEAFF.

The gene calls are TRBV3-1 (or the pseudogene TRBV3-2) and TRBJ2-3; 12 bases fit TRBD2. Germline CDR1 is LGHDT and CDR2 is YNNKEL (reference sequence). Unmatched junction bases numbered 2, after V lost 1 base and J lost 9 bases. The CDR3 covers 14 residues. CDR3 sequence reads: CASSQAGTSGTQYF. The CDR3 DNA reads TGTGCCAGCAGCCAAGCCGGGACTAGCGGGACGCAGTATTTT.

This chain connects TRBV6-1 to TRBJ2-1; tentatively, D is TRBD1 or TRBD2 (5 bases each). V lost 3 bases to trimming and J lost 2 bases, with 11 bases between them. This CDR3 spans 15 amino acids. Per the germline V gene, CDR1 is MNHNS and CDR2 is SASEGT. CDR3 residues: CASSEGTPAYNEQFF. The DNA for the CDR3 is TGTGCCAGCAGTGAGGGGACCCCCGCCTACAATGAGCAGTTCTTC.